The source of this T cell receptor beta chain is a study of cytotoxic CD8 clonotypes in ibrutinib-treated CLL. About the study: For this cohort, patients were some eleven relapsed/refractory and approximately 14 treatment-naive, while about 17 were IGHV unmutated. On average, each sample had roughly 250,000 productive templates and around 100,000 productive rearrangements. General study findings and limits: Baseline levels were approached again at progression, after clonality had risen at ibrutinib response.

V shed 0 bases, J shed 3 bases, and the junction held 0 bases outside the gene matches. Germline V gene lookup returns CDR1 SGHTA and CDR2 FQGNSA. This CDR3 region has 15 residues. Details on this clone: Antigen unknown.

Data came from immunoSEQ multiplex PCR; TCRdb stores just in-frame clones and leaves some out. The repertoire consists of about 76,000 clones, with around 83% occurring once and the leading ten covering 5.4%. The V and J genes are TRBV7-2 and TRBJ2-2; TRBD1 matches at 8 bases. This sequence was found in a human donor with chronic lymphocytic leukemia. The specimen comprised PBMCs, sampled before ibrutinib treatment. The CDR3 nucleotides read TGTGCCAGCAGCTTAGCCAGGGGGCACACCGGGGAGCTGTTTTTT. It translates to CASSLARGHTGELFF.